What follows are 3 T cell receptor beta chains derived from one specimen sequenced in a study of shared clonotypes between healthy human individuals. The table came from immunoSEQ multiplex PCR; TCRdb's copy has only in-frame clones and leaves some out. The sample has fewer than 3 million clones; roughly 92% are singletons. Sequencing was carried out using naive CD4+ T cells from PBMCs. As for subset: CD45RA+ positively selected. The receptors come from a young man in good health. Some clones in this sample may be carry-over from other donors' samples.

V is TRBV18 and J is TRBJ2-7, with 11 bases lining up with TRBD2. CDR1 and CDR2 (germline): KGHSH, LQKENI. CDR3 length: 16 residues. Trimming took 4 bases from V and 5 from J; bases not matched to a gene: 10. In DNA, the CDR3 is TGTGCCAGCTCACTCGGACTAGCGGGCGCGGCAGACGAGCAGTACTTC. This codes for CASSLGLAGAADEQYF.

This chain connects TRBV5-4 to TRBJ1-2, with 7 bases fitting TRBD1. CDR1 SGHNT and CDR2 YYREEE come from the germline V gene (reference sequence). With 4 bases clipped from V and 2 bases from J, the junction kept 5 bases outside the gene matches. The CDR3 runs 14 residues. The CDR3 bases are TGTGCCAGCAGCCCGGACAGGAGCAACTATGGCTACACCTTC. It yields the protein CASSPDRSNYGYTF.

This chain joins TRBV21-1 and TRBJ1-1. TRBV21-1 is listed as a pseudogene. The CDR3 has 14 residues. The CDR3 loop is CASSKGRLNTEAFF. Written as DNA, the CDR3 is TGTGCCAGCAGCAAAGGAAGGTTGAACACTGAAGCTTTCTTT.